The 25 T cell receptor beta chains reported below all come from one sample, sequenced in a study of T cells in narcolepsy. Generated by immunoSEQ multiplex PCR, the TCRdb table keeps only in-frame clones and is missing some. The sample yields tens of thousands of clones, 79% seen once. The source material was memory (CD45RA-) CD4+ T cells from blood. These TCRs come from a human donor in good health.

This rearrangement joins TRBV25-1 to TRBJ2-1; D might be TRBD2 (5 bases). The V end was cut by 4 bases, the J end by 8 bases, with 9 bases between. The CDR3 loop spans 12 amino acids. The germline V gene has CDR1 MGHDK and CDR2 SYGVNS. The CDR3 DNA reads TGTGCCAGCAGTGGCCTAGCTGATGAGCAGTTCTTC. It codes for CASSGLADEQFF.

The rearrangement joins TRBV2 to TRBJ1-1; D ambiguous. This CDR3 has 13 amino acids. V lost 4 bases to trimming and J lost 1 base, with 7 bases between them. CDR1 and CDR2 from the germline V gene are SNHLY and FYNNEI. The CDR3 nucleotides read TGTGCCAGCAGTGCTACGCAGAACACTGAAGCTTTCTTT. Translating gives CASSATQNTEAFF.

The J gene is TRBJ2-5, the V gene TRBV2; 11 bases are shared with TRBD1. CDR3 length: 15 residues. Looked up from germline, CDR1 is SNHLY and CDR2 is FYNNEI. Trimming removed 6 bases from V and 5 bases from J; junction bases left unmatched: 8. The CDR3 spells CASRDRGPTGETQYF. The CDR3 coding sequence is TGTGCCAGCAGGGACAGGGGGCCAACAGGGGAGACCCAGTACTTC.

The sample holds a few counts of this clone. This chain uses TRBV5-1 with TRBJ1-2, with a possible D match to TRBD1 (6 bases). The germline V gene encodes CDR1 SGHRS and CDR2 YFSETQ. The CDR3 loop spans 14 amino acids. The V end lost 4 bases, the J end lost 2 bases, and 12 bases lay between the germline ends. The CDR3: CASSPTGQNYGYTF. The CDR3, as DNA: TGCGCCAGCAGCCCCACTGGACAGAACTATGGCTACACCTTC.

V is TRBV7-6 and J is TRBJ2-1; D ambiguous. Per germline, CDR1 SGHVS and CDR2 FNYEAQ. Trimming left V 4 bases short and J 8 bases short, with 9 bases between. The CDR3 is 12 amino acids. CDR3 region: CASSSFGDEQFF. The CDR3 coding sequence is TGTGCCAGCAGCTCCTTTGGTGATGAGCAGTTCTTC. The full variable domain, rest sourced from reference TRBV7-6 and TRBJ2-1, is GAGVSQSPRYKVTKRGQDVALRCDPISGHVSLYWYRQALGQGPEFLTYFNYEAQQDKSGLPNDRFSAERPEGSISTLTIQRTEQRDSAMYRCASSSFGDEQFFGPGTRLTVL.

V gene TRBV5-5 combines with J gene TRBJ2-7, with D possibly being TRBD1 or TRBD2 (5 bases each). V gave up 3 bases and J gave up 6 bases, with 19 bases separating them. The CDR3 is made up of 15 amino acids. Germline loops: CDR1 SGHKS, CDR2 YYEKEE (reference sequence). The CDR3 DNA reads TGTGCCAGCAGCTGGACGGCGGGCAGGGAAGGCGAGCAGTACTTC. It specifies CASSWTAGREGEQYF.

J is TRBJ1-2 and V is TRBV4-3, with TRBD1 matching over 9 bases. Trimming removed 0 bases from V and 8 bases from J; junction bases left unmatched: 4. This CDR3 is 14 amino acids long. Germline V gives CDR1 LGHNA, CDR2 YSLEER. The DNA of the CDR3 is TGCGCCAGCAGCCAAGATAGGACAGGGGAAGGCTACACCTTC. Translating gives CASSQDRTGEGYTF.

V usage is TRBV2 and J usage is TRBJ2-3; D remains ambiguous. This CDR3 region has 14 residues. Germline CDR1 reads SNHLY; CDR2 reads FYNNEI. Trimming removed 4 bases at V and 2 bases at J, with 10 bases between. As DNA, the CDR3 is TGTGCCAGCAGTGTTGGGCTTTCCACAGATACGCAGTATTTT. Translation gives CASSVGLSTDTQYF. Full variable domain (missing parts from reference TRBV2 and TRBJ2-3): EPEVTQTPSHQVTQMGQEVILRCVPISNHLYFYWYRQILGQKVEFLVSFYNNEISEKSEIFDDQFSVERPDGSNFTLKIRSTKLEDSAMYFCASSVGLSTDTQYFGPGTRLTVL.

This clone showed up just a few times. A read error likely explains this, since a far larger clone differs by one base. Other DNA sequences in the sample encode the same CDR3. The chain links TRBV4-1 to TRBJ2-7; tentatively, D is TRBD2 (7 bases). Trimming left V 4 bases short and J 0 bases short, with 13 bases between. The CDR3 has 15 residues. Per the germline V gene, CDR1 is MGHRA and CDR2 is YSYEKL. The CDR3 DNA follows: TGCGCCAGCAGCCTCGGCGGGGGCACCTCCTACGAGCAGTACTTC. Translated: CASSLGGGTSYEQYF.

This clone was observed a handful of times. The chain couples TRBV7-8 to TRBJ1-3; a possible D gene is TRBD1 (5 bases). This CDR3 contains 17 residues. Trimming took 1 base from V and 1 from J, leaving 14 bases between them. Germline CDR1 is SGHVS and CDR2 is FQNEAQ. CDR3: CASSLVPGPISGNTIYF. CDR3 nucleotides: TGTGCCAGCAGCTTAGTTCCGGGGCCCATTTCTGGAAACACCATATATTTT.

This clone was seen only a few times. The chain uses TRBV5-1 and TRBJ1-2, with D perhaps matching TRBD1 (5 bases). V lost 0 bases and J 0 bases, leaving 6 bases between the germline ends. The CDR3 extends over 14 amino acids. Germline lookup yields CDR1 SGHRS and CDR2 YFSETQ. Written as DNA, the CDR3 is TGCGCCAGCAGCTTGGGGGGCGCTAACTATGGCTACACCTTC. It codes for CASSLGGANYGYTF.

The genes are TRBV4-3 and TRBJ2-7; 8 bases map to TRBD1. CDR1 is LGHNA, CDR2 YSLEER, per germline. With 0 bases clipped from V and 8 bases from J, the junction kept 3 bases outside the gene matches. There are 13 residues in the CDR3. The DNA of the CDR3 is TGCGCCAGCAGCCAAGATCCAGGGGGCAAGCAGTACTTC. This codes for CASSQDPGGKQYF.

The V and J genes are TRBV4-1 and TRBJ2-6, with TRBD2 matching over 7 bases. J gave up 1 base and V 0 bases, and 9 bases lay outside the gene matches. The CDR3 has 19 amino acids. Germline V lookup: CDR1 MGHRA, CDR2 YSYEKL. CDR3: CASSQEPTAGRSGANVLTF. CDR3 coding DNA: TGCGCCAGCAGCCAAGAGCCAACGGCCGGGAGGTCTGGGGCCAACGTCCTGACTTTC.

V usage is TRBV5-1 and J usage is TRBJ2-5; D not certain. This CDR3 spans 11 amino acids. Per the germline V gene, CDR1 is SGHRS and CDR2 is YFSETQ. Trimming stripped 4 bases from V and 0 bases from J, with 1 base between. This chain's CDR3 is CASSNQETQYF. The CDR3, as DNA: TGCGCCAGCAGCAACCAAGAGACCCAGTACTTC.

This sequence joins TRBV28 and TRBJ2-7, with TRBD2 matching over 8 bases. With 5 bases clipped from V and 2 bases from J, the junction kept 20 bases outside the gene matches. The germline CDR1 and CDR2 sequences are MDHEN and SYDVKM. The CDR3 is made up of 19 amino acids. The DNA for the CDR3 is TGTGCCAGCAGTCCGGCCGGGAGTGGAGCGGGAGTGTACGCCTACGAGCAGTACTTC. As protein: CASSPAGSGAGVYAYEQYF.

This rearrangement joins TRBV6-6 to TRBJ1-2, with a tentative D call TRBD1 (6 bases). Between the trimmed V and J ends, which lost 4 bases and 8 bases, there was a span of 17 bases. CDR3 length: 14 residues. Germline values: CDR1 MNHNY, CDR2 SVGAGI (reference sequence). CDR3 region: CASSSGVGAQGYTF. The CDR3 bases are TGTGCCAGCAGTTCCGGGGTGGGGGCGCAAGGCTACACCTTC.

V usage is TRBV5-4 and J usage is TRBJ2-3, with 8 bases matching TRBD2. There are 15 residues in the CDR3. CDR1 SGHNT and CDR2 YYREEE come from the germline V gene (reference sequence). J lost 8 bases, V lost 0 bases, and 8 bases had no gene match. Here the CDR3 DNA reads TGTGCCAGCAGCTTGGAGGGGACTAGGGGGGGTACGCAGTATTTT. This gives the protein CASSLEGTRGGTQYF.

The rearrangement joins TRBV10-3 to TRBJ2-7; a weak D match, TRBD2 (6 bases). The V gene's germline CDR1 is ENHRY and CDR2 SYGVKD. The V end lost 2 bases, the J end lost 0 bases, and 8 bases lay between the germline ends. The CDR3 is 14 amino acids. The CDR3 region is CAISEGEVSYEQYF. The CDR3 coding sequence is TGTGCCATCAGTGAGGGGGAGGTCTCCTACGAGCAGTACTTC.

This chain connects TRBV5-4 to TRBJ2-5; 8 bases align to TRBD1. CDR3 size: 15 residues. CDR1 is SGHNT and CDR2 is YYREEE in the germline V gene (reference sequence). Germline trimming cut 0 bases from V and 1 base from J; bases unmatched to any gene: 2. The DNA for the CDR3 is TGTGCCAGCAGCTTGGGGACAGGGACCCAAGAGACCCAGTACTTC. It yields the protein CASSLGTGTQETQYF.

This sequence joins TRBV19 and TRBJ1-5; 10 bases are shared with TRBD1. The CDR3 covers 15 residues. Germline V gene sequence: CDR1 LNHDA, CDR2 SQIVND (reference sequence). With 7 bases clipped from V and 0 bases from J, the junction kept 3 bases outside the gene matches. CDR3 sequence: CASTRTGGSNQPQHF. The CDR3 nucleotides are TGTGCCAGTACCCGGACAGGGGGTAGCAATCAGCCCCAGCATTTT.

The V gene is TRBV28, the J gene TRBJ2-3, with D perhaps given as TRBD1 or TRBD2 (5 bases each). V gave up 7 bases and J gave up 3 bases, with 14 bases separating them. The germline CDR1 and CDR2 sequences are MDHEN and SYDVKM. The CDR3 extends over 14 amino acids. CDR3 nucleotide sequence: TGTGCCAGCAATCTCGGGTGGGGGACAGATACGCAGTATTTT. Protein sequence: CASNLGWGTDTQYF.

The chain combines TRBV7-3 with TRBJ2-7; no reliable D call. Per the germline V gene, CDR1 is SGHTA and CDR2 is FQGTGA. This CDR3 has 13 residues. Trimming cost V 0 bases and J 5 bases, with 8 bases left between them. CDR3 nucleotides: TGTGCCAGCAGCTTAACTAGTTTCGACGAGCAGTACTTC. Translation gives CASSLTSFDEQYF.

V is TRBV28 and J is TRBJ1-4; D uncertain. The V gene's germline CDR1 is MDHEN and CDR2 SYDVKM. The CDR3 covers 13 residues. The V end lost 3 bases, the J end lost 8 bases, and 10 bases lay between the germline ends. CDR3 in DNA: TGTGCCAGCAGTTTTCTCAGTGGGGAAAAACTGTTTTTT. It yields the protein CASSFLSGEKLFF.

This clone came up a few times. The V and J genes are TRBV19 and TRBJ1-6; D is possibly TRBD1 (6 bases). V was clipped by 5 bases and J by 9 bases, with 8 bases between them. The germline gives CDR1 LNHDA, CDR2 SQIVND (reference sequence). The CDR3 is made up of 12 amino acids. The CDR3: CASSVRGSPLHF. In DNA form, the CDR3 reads TGTGCCAGTAGTGTCAGGGGTTCACCCCTCCACTTT.

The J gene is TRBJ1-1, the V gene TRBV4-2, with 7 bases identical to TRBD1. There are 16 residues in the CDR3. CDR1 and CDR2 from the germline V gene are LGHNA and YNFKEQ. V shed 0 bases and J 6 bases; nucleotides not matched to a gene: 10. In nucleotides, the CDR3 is TGTGCCAGCAGCCAAGATCTCCGACGGCAGGGGGCTGAAGCTTTCTTT. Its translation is CASSQDLRRQGAEAFF.